The entry below describes one TCR beta chain. Germline loops: CDR1 LNHNV, CDR2 YYDKDF (reference sequence). The CDR3 runs 16 residues. The junction had 3 bases not matched to a gene; V was cut back by 0 bases and J by 6 bases. The table came from immunoSEQ multiplex PCR; TCRdb's copy has only in-frame clones and leaves some out. The sample has 150,000 to 200,000 clones; about 86% are singletons. The data derive from a study of blood T cell repertoires in COVID-19. Across the whole study: Italy, Spain and the United States were the sources of the convalescent and acute COVID-19 samples.

Sequencing was carried out using peripheral blood. The chain is built from TRBV15 and TRBJ2-2, with TRBD2 matching 11 bases. The sequence was collected from a woman aged 60-75 years with COVID-19, enrolled during active disease. In nucleotides, the CDR3 is TGTGCCACCAGCAGAGAGATAGCGGGAGGGCCCGGGGAGCTGTTTTTT. It translates to CATSREIAGGPGELFF.